These 13 T cell receptor beta chains originate from one sample sequenced in a study of CD8 T cells in ankylosing spondylitis. TCRdb itself ran the 5' RACE reads through MiXCR, one entry per CDR3 protein. The table includes 220,000 or so distinct CDR3 sequences, 10% detected once. Sequenced material: blood, either unsorted or a sorted T cell fraction (not recorded which). These receptors originate from a male donor with ankylosing spondylitis or in good health (not recorded which).

This clonotype showed up many times. This rearrangement joins TRBV7-2 to TRBJ2-1; 7 nucleotides agree with TRBD2. The CDR3 runs 16 residues. CDR1 and CDR2 from the germline V gene are SGHTA and FQGNSA. V was pared by 6 bases and J by 4 bases, with 12 bases of the junction left unmatched. This CDR3 reads CASRVGAGPQYNEQFF. DNA of the CDR3: TGTGCCAGCAGGGTAGGAGCGGGACCTCAATACAATGAGCAGTTCTTC.

This clonotype was counted ten times or more. The chain joins TRBV10-3 to TRBJ2-7; TRBD2 might be the D (6 bases). In germline, CDR1 is ENHRY, CDR2 SYGVKD. The V end lost 6 bases, the J end lost 5 bases, and 20 bases lay between the germline ends. CDR3 length equals 15 residues. The CDR3 loop is CAISLGGAGRDEQYF. The CDR3 DNA sequence: TGTGCCATCAGCTTGGGCGGGGCTGGAAGGGACGAGCAGTACTTC.

In this sample, this clonotype turned up many times. The rearrangement joins TRBV6-5 to TRBJ1-2, with D possibly matching TRBD1 (6 bases). Trimming shortened V by 2 bases and J by 1 base, and 11 bases separated the two germline ends. The CDR3 covers 15 residues. Looked up from germline, CDR1 is MNHEY and CDR2 is SVGAGI. CDR3 DNA sequence: TGTGCCAGCAGTTACACGACAGGAATTAACTATGGCTACACCTTC. Translation gives CASSYTTGINYGYTF.

In its sample, this clonotype was seen a few times. V and J are TRBV28 and TRBJ1-1, with TRBD1 matching 10 bases. The J segment lost 5 bases and the V segment lost 7 bases, leaving 7 bases of the junction unmatched. The germline CDR1 and CDR2 sequences are MDHEN and SYDVKM. The CDR3 has 14 residues. The CDR3 region has the DNA TGTGCCAGCACCAGACAGGGGGCGAAAACTGAAGCTTTCTTT. Encoded protein: CASTRQGAKTEAFF.

In this sample, this clonotype turned up a few times. The rearrangement joins TRBV20-1 to TRBJ2-3; D remains unclear. CDR1 is DFQATT and CDR2 is SNEGSKA in the germline V gene (reference sequence). This CDR3 is 14 amino acids long. Trimming removed 0 bases from V and 4 bases from J, with 11 bases in between. The DNA for the CDR3 is TGCAGTGCTAGAGATCCCCGGTTGGCAGATACGCAGTATTTT. Encoded protein: CSARDPRLADTQYF.

This clonotype has at least ten counts. V gene TRBV29-1 combines with J gene TRBJ2-7; D is unresolved. This CDR3 is built from 13 residues. From germline, CDR1 is SQVTM and CDR2 ANQGSEA. V gave up 4 bases and J gave up 0 bases, with 10 bases separating them. As DNA, the CDR3 is TGCAGCGTTGTCTGGGCCGCCTCCTACGAGCAGTACTTC. It yields the protein CSVVWAASYEQYF.

The chain recombines TRBV19 with TRBJ1-5; 7 bases are a match to TRBD1. CDR1 is LNHDA and CDR2 is SQIVND in the germline V gene (reference sequence). There are 12 residues in the CDR3. Trimming removed 9 bases from V and 7 bases from J; junction bases left unmatched: 6. The CDR3 DNA sequence: TGTGCCAGCTGGGACAGTAACCAGCCCCAGCATTTT. Protein: CASWDSNQPQHF.

There are many counts of this clonotype. This chain links TRBV5-1 with TRBJ2-4; D might be TRBD1 or TRBD2, each matching 6 bases. This CDR3 is 13 amino acids long. Germline V lookup: CDR1 SGHRS, CDR2 YFSETQ. Trimming shortened V by 4 bases and J by 5 bases, and 10 bases separated the two germline ends. The CDR3 DNA is TGCGCCAGCAGCCCCGGGGGCGAAAACATTCAGTACTTC. Translated: CASSPGGENIQYF.

This clonotype occurred many times. The chain combines TRBV2 with TRBJ2-1, with 12 nucleotides matching TRBD2. Germline CDR1 reads SNHLY; CDR2 reads FYNNEI. J lost 3 bases, V lost 6 bases, and 6 bases had no gene match. CDR3 length: 16 amino acids. The CDR3 loop is CASRPWTSGVYNEQFF. For the CDR3, the DNA is TGTGCCAGCAGGCCCTGGACTAGCGGGGTCTACAATGAGCAGTTCTTC.

There are many counts of this clonotype. This chain joins TRBV12-3 or TRBV12-4 and TRBJ2-7; 7 bases align to TRBD2. V shed 3 bases, J shed 0 bases, and the junction held 11 bases outside the gene matches. CDR3 length: 17 amino acids. As DNA, the CDR3 is TGTGCCAGCAGTTTGGGGGGGGAGTCCTTAAGCTCCTACGAGCAGTACTTC. It codes for CASSLGGESLSSYEQYF.

This clonotype has only a few counts. This sequence joins TRBV7-2 and TRBJ2-1, with D tentatively TRBD1 or TRBD2 (5 bases each). The CDR3 sequence is 15 residues long. The germline V gene has CDR1 SGHTA and CDR2 FQGNSA. Trimming took 3 bases from V and 7 from J, leaving 16 bases between them. The CDR3: CASSLRGRSGNEQFF. In nucleotides, the CDR3 is TGTGCCAGCAGCTTGAGGGGACGGTCCGGGAATGAGCAGTTCTTC.

The rearrangement uses TRBV5-1 and TRBJ1-2, with 9 bases aligning to TRBD1. After removal of 4 bases from V and 14 bases from J, the junction contained 18 bases not matched to a gene. CDR3 length equals 15 residues. Germline assignment: CDR1 SGHRS and CDR2 YFSETQ. Here the CDR3 DNA reads TGCGCCAGCAGCCTCGCTGGGACAGGGAGTCTCCCTGGGACCTTC. Its protein product is CASSLAGTGSLPGTF. The full variable domain, in which reference TRBV5-1 and TRBJ1-2 provide the parts outside the CDR3, is KAGVTQTPRYLIKTRGQQVTLSCSPISGHRSVSWYQQTPGQGLQFLFEYFSETQRNKGNFPGRFSGRQFSNSRSEMNVSTLELGDSALYLCASSLAGTGSLPGTFGSGTRLTVV.

On this clonotype: A clone one base away is much larger, so this may be a read error. As DNA, the CDR3 is TGTGCCAGCAGCCAATCCTCGGCCGCTGAGATATGTTTT. Its translation: CASSQSSAAEICF. The chain links TRBV3-1 to TRBJ1-3, with D unresolved. Germline CDR1 is LGHDT and CDR2 is YNNKEL (reference sequence). The CDR3 loop spans 13 amino acids.